This T cell receptor (beta chain) was found in a study of response to subunit inactivated influenza vaccine. This clonotype was seen only a few times. The CDR3 covers 13 residues. Germline loops: CDR1 LNHDA, CDR2 SQIVND (reference sequence). The V gene lost 4 bases and the J gene lost 5 bases, with 9 bases spanning the gap. TCRdb processed the RT-PCR reads anew with MiXCR; each CDR3 protein has one entry. The sample consists of more than 550,000 distinct CDR3 sequences, around 10% of them appearing once. This sample also belongs to another study, concerning T cells expressing NK-cell markers. From that study: TCR beta cDNA was made by 5'RACE template switching with UMIs. Sorted CD3+CD56-NKG2C+, CD3+CD56+NKG2C- and CD3+CD56+NKG2C+ T cells were the source of the TCR beta repertoires. Seven of the eight sequenced donors were HCMV-seropositive; one was seronegative. The use of an anti-gamma-delta TCR antibody, which was added in several experiments, restricted sorting to T cells expressing alpha-beta TCR. Uncertainty persisted over the HCMV specificity of expanded NKG2C+ T cell clones.

The sequences come from PBMCs from blood, collected on the day of vaccination. The clonotype originates from a man aged 50 or older who received an inactivated influenza vaccine. J is TRBJ2-1 and V is TRBV19; D is perhaps TRBD2 (6 bases). The CDR3, as DNA: TGTGCCAGTAGTACCGGACTAAACAATGAGCAGTTCTTC. Translation: CASSTGLNNEQFF. Full variable domain (missing parts from reference TRBV19 and TRBJ2-1): DGGITQSPKYLFRKEGQNVTLSCEQNLNHDAMYWYRQDPGQGLRLIYYSQIVNDFQKGDIAEGYSVSREKKESFPLTVTSAQKNPTAFYLCASSTGLNNEQFFGPGTRLTVL.